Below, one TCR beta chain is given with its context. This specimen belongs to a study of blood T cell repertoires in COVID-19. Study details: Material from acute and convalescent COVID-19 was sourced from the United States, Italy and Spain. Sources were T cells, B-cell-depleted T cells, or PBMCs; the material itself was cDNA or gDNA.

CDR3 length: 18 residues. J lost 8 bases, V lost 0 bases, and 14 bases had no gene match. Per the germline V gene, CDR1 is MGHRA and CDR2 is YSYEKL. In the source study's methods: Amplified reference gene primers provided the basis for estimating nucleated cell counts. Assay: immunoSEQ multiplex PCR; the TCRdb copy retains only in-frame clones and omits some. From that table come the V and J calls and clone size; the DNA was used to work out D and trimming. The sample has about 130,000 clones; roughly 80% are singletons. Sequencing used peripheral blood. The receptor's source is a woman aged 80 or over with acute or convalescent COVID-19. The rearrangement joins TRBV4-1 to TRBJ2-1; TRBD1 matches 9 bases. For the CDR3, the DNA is TGCGCCAGCAGCCAAGATAAGGGGTGGTGGGACAGGGACTATGAGCAGTTCTTC. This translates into CASSQDKGWWDRDYEQFF.